The 14 T cell receptor beta chains in this list originate from one sample, sequenced in a study of control samples from healthy donors and cancer patients. The repertoire was sequenced with immunoSEQ multiplex PCR; TCRdb's copy has only in-frame clones and lacks some. The table includes about 82,000 clones, about 90% detected once. Sequenced material: blood. These receptors all come from a man in his fifties in good health.

V and J are TRBV7-6 and TRBJ2-2; the D gene is possibly TRBD2 (7 bases). Germline CDR1 reads SGHVS; CDR2 reads FNYEAQ. The CDR3 totals 15 residues. Trimming stripped 1 base from V and 6 bases from J, with 12 bases between. CDR3 in amino acids: CASSLGGGTAGELFF. The CDR3 region has the DNA TGTGCCAGCAGCTTAGGGGGGGGCACGGCCGGGGAGCTGTTTTTT.

The gene calls are TRBV9 and TRBJ1-1; D possibly corresponds to TRBD1 (6 bases). CDR1 and CDR2 (germline): SGDLS, YYNGEE. The CDR3 extends over 14 amino acids. The V and J ends lost 0 bases and 11 bases respectively, with 17 bases between them. The CDR3 DNA follows: TGTGCCAGCAGCGTAGAGGGGGGCTCGGGGTGGGCTTTCTTT. This translates into CASSVEGGSGWAFF.

V gene TRBV3-1 (or the pseudogene TRBV3-2) combines with J gene TRBJ1-5; TRBD1 is a possible D gene (5 bases). The V end lost 0 bases, the J end lost 11 bases, and 17 bases lay between the germline ends. Germline V gene sequence: CDR1 LGHDT, CDR2 YNNKEL (reference sequence). The CDR3 covers 15 residues. CDR3 sequence reads: CASSQDDTGPGTQHF. The CDR3 DNA reads TGTGCCAGCAGCCAAGATGACACGGGCCCAGGGACCCAGCATTTT.

The J gene is TRBJ2-3, the V gene TRBV6-2 or TRBV6-3, with D perhaps matching TRBD1 (6 bases). Trimming took 5 bases from V and 3 from J, leaving 15 bases between them. The CDR3 sequence is 15 residues long. CDR1 is MNHEY, CDR2 SVGEGT, per germline. The CDR3 reads CASSRLGARTDTQYF. The CDR3 DNA is TGTGCCAGCAGTAGGTTGGGGGCGAGGACAGATACGCAGTATTTT.

The chain is built from TRBV29-1 and TRBJ2-3, with TRBD2 identical over 10 bases. V lost 5 bases, J lost 0 bases, and 5 bases stayed unmatched. The CDR3 covers 15 residues. Germline values: CDR1 SQVTM, CDR2 ANQGSEA. CDR3 nucleotide sequence: TGCAGCGTTCACCTAGCGGGGGCTAGCACAGATACGCAGTATTTT. Protein: CSVHLAGASTDTQYF.

This sequence joins TRBV2 and TRBJ1-4; the D is unclear. Looked up from germline, CDR1 is SNHLY and CDR2 is FYNNEI. This CDR3 is 14 amino acids long. V lost 5 bases, J lost 7 bases, and 14 bases lay in between. CDR3 bases: TGTGCCAGCAGTCCCGGTCCAGGATTTGAAAAACTGTTTTTT. This codes for CASSPGPGFEKLFF.

The V call is TRBV30, the J call TRBJ1-3, with a tentative D call TRBD1 (5 bases). The CDR3 totals 13 residues. Deletions cut 0 bases from V and 7 bases from J, with 10 bases between. Germline-derived CDR1 and CDR2 are GTSNPN and SVGIG (reference sequence). The CDR3 DNA is TGTGCCTGGAGTGTAGGGGTCTGGAACACCATATATTTT. Its protein is CAWSVGVWNTIYF.

The chain has TRBV5-4 and TRBJ2-5; D tentatively reads TRBD1 or TRBD2 (5 bases each). Trimming took off 4 bases at V and 5 bases at J, with 15 bases between the two ends. The germline CDR1 and CDR2 sequences are SGHNT and YYREEE (reference sequence). The CDR3 is made up of 14 amino acids. The CDR3 nucleotides are TGTGCCAGCAGCAGTAGCAGCTGGGGGGAGACCCAGTACTTC. Its translation is CASSSSSWGETQYF.

This chain uses TRBV3-1 (or the pseudogene TRBV3-2) with TRBJ2-7; D unresolved. The CDR3 covers 13 residues. Germline assignment: CDR1 LGHDT and CDR2 YNNKEL (reference sequence). V shed 0 bases and J shed 7 bases, with 10 bases lying between them. CDR3 region: CASSQDYSREQYF. As DNA, the CDR3 is TGTGCCAGCAGCCAAGATTACTCTCGGGAGCAGTACTTC.

The gene calls are TRBV24-1 and TRBJ2-5; D is perhaps TRBD1 (5 bases). V was cut by 7 bases and J by 5 bases, with 13 bases left in between. CDR1 and CDR2 (germline): KGHDR, SFDVKD. CDR3 size: 13 residues. CDR3 in amino acids: CATSQGFWETQYF. The CDR3 coding sequence is TGTGCCACCAGCCAGGGTTTTTGGGAGACCCAGTACTTC.

The J gene is TRBJ1-4, the V gene TRBV13; D is unresolved. V dropped 8 bases and J dropped 7 bases, with 11 bases sitting between them. Germline V gene sequence: CDR1 PRHDT, CDR2 FYEKMQ (reference sequence). The CDR3 contains 12 residues. CDR3 sequence (DNA): TGTGCCAGCCAAAAAGGCAGTGAAAAACTGTTTTTT. It specifies CASQKGSEKLFF.

The V gene is TRBV2, the J gene TRBJ1-3; D is unclear. This CDR3 comprises 16 residues. From germline, CDR1 is SNHLY and CDR2 FYNNEI. Trimming removed 2 bases from V and 3 bases from J, with 14 bases in between. CDR3 DNA: TGTGCCAGCAGTGAATCGGGCTTTCCCCTTGGAAACACCATATATTTT. Translated: CASSESGFPLGNTIYF.

The CDR3 DNA is TGTGCCAGCACCCAGGGGAAAGAGACCCAGTACTTC. Amino acids: CASTQGKETQYF. The chain combines TRBV3-1 (or the pseudogene TRBV3-2) with TRBJ2-5; D is perhaps TRBD1 (6 bases). Germline V lookup: CDR1 LGHDT, CDR2 YNNKEL (reference sequence). The CDR3 totals 12 residues. V was cut by 7 bases and J by 3 bases, with 9 bases left in between.

The chain employs TRBV5-1 and TRBJ2-7; 8 nucleotides match TRBD1. J lost 3 bases, V lost 5 bases, and 4 bases had no gene match. The CDR3 length is 13 residues. CDR1 and CDR2 (germline): SGHRS, YFSETQ. The CDR3 is CASRPDRGYEQYF. CDR3 in DNA: TGCGCCAGCAGACCCGACAGGGGCTACGAGCAGTACTTC.